The rows below give T cell receptor beta chains drawn from one sample of a study of T cell repertoires in aging, cancer and after chemotherapy. TCRdb processed the multiplex PCR reads anew with MiXCR; each CDR3 protein has one entry. Found here are 4,000 to 6,000 distinct CDR3 sequences, under 25% of them singletons; the top ten hold about a tenth. The sample was blood. Receptors were obtained from a human donor in good health. The donor label of this sample is uncertain. CDR3s include the opening cysteine and the closing phenylalanine or tryptophan. D genes are given only for firm matches. For some rows the clone size is stated as once, few or many, or as a class when expanded; others skip it.

abundance: NA
d_gene: NA
v_gene: TRBV7-3
j_gene: TRBJ2-2
CDR3aa: CASSPRSESGELFF
CDR3nt: TGTGCCAGCAGCCCCCGGTCTGAGTCCGGGGAGCTGTTTTTT

abundance: medium-sized
d_gene: TRBD2
v_gene: TRBV27
j_gene: TRBJ2-7
CDR3aa: CASSPGLAITYEQYF
CDR3nt: TGTGCCAGCAGTCCGGGACTAGCGATAACCTACGAGCAGTACTTC

abundance: NA
d_gene: NA
v_gene: TRBV23-1
j_gene: TRBJ2-7
CDR3aa: CASSHGGMGQWLQQYF
CDR3nt: TGCGCCAGCAGTCATGGGGGGATGGGACAGTGGTTACAGCAGTACTTC

abundance: medium-sized
d_gene: NA
v_gene: TRBV6-5
j_gene: TRBJ1-1
CDR3aa: CASRPRRQVEAFF
CDR3nt: TGTGCCAGCAGACCTCGCCGACAGGTTGAAGCTTTCTTT

abundance: large
d_gene: TRBD1
v_gene: TRBV6-1
j_gene: TRBJ1-6
CDR3aa: CASSEATGGNSPLHF
CDR3nt: TGTGCCAGCAGTGAAGCCACAGGGGGTAATTCACCCCTCCACTTT

abundance: medium-sized
d_gene: TRBD1
v_gene: TRBV6-5
j_gene: TRBJ2-5
CDR3aa: CASSYSTGVETQYF
CDR3nt: TGTGCCAGCAGTTACTCGACAGGGGTGGAGACCCAGTACTTC

abundance: many
d_gene: NA
v_gene: TRBV19
j_gene: TRBJ2-5
CDR3aa: CASSILPGETQYF
CDR3nt: TGTGCCAGTAGTATCTTACCGGGAGAGACCCAGTACTTC

abundance: many
d_gene: TRBD1
v_gene: TRBV6-5
j_gene: TRBJ1-5
CDR3aa: CASSYSSSGGREKPQHF
CDR3nt: TGTGCCAGCAGTTATTCGTCTTCAGGGGGCAGGGAGAAGCCCCAGCATTTT

abundance: NA
d_gene: NA
v_gene: TRBV12-5
j_gene: TRBJ1-5
CDR3aa: CASGLRQNQPQHF
CDR3nt: TGTGCTAGTGGTTTACGCCAGAATCAGCCCCAGCATTTT

abundance: NA
d_gene: NA
v_gene: TRBV9
j_gene: TRBJ1-2
CDR3aa: CASSRGNPTGYTF
CDR3nt: TGTGCCAGCAGCCGAGGGAATCCGACCGGCTACACCTTC

abundance: NA
d_gene: TRBD2
v_gene: TRBV27
j_gene: TRBJ2-2
CDR3aa: CASSWTSLSGGLFF
CDR3nt: TGTGCCAGCAGCTGGACTAGCCTTTCCGGGGGGTTGTTTTTT

abundance: medium-sized
d_gene: TRBD2
v_gene: TRBV27
j_gene: TRBJ2-1
CDR3aa: CATPGGEQFF
CDR3nt: TGTGCCACGCCGGGGGGGGAGCAGTTCTTC

abundance: medium-sized
d_gene: NA
v_gene: TRBV13
j_gene: TRBJ2-7
CDR3aa: CASSLAGGSLDEQYF
CDR3nt: TGTGCCAGCAGCTTAGCCGGGGGATCCCTGGACGAGCAGTACTTC

abundance: medium-sized
d_gene: TRBD1
v_gene: TRBV6-5
j_gene: TRBJ2-2
CDR3aa: CASSWTGGTGELFF
CDR3nt: TGTGCCAGCAGCTGGACAGGGGGAACCGGGGAGCTGTTTTTT

abundance: medium-sized
d_gene: NA
v_gene: TRBV7-6
j_gene: TRBJ2-1
CDR3aa: CASSFKAGTYNEQFF
CDR3nt: TGTGCCAGCAGTTTCAAGGCAGGGACCTACAATGAGCAGTTCTTC

abundance: few
d_gene: TRBD2
v_gene: TRBV5-1
j_gene: TRBJ2-7
CDR3aa: CASSLGPSGRAVYEQYF
CDR3nt: TGCGCCAGCAGCCTGGGCCCTAGCGGGAGGGCCGTATACGAGCAGTACTTC

abundance: medium-sized
d_gene: TRBD1
v_gene: TRBV24-1
j_gene: TRBJ1-5
CDR3aa: CATWTGDSNQPQHF
CDR3nt: TGTGCCACTTGGACAGGGGATAGCAATCAGCCCCAGCATTTT

abundance: many
d_gene: TRBD1
v_gene: TRBV15
j_gene: TRBJ2-2
CDR3aa: CATRSGTGATGELFF
CDR3nt: TGTGCCACCAGATCCGGGACAGGGGCTACCGGGGAGCTGTTTTTT

abundance: NA
d_gene: TRBD1
v_gene: TRBV12-3/TRBV12-4
j_gene: TRBJ1-1
CDR3aa: CASSLARYAGRTGRLNTEAFF
CDR3nt: TGTGCCAGCAGTTTAGCGCGATATGCCGGCCGGACAGGCCGGCTGAACACTGAAGCTTTCTTT

abundance: many
d_gene: NA
v_gene: TRBV5-1
j_gene: TRBJ2-2
CDR3aa: CASSSPDRWTTGELFF
CDR3nt: TGCGCCAGCAGCTCCCCGGACCGGTGGACCACCGGGGAGCTGTTTTTT

abundance: few
d_gene: TRBD2
v_gene: TRBV12-3/TRBV12-4
j_gene: TRBJ2-3
CDR3aa: CASSLTGLVTDTQYF
CDR3nt: TGTGCCAGCAGTTTAACCGGACTAGTCACAGATACGCAGTATTTT

abundance: few
d_gene: NA
v_gene: TRBV20-1
j_gene: TRBJ1-2
CDR3aa: CSARDLESGFWGYTF
CDR3nt: TGCAGTGCTAGAGATCTTGAGTCGGGTTTCTGGGGCTACACCTTC

abundance: many
d_gene: NA
v_gene: TRBV21-1
j_gene: TRBJ2-3
CDR3aa: CARPSGETDTQYF
CDR3nt: TGTGCCAGGCCTAGCGGGGAGACAGATACGCAGTATTTT

abundance: medium-sized
d_gene: TRBD2
v_gene: TRBV5-4
j_gene: TRBJ2-7
CDR3aa: CASSLGLAGASEQYF
CDR3nt: TGTGCCAGCAGCTTGGGACTAGCGGGGGCCAGCGAGCAGTACTTC

abundance: NA
d_gene: NA
v_gene: TRBV7-9
j_gene: TRBJ1-5
CDR3aa: CASSLGGDQPQHF
CDR3nt: TGTGCCAGCAGCTTAGGGGGGGATCAGCCCCAGCATTTT

abundance: many
d_gene: NA
v_gene: TRBV5-1
j_gene: TRBJ2-5
CDR3aa: CASSSDGGYETQYF
CDR3nt: TGCGCCAGCAGCTCGGATGGGGGCTATGAGACCCAGTACTTC

abundance: medium-sized
d_gene: NA
v_gene: TRBV19
j_gene: TRBJ1-2
CDR3aa: CASTPSRAVYGYTF
CDR3nt: TGTGCCAGTACCCCCTCTCGCGCAGTCTATGGCTACACCTTC

abundance: medium-sized
d_gene: NA
v_gene: TRBV27
j_gene: TRBJ1-5
CDR3aa: CASSLGRSGPQHF
CDR3nt: TGTGCCAGCAGTTTAGGTCGGTCCGGGCCCCAGCATTTT

abundance: medium-sized
d_gene: NA
v_gene: TRBV5-5
j_gene: TRBJ2-7
CDR3aa: CASSLVGRSYEQYF
CDR3nt: TGTGCCAGCAGCTTGGTGGGCAGATCCTACGAGCAGTACTTC

abundance: many
d_gene: NA
v_gene: TRBV5-4
j_gene: TRBJ1-1
CDR3aa: CASSPPAQGRGEAFF
CDR3nt: TGTGCCAGCAGCCCCCCGGCCCAGGGGAGGGGTGAAGCTTTCTTT

abundance: medium-sized
d_gene: TRBD2
v_gene: TRBV27
j_gene: TRBJ2-1
CDR3aa: CASRTSGRINEQFF
CDR3nt: TGTGCCAGCAGGACTAGCGGGAGAATCAATGAGCAGTTCTTC

abundance: NA
d_gene: NA
v_gene: TRBV6-1
j_gene: TRBJ2-2
CDR3aa: CASQGGRATGELFF
CDR3nt: TGTGCCAGCCAGGGGGGTAGGGCCACCGGGGAGCTGTTTTTT

abundance: NA
d_gene: NA
v_gene: TRBV20-1
j_gene: TRBJ2-1
CDR3aa: CSAGRGNNEQFF
CDR3nt: TGCAGTGCGGGGAGGGGGAACAATGAGCAGTTCTTC

abundance: NA
d_gene: NA
v_gene: TRBV6-4
j_gene: TRBJ1-2
CDR3aa: CASKREGTSYGYTF
CDR3nt: TGTGCCAGCAAAAGGGAGGGAACCTCCTATGGCTACACCTTC

abundance: medium-sized
d_gene: NA
v_gene: TRBV5-1
j_gene: TRBJ2-6
CDR3aa: CASSEAGTMLSGANVLTF
CDR3nt: TGCGCCAGCAGCGAGGCCGGGACAATGCTCTCTGGGGCCAACGTCCTGACTTTC

abundance: medium-sized
d_gene: NA
v_gene: TRBV6-5
j_gene: TRBJ1-1
CDR3aa: CASSYSRGVNTEAFF
CDR3nt: TGTGCCAGCAGTTACTCACGGGGGGTGAACACTGAAGCTTTCTTT

abundance: NA
d_gene: TRBD1
v_gene: TRBV27
j_gene: TRBJ2-7
CDR3aa: CASRGQGYEQYF
CDR3nt: TGTGCCAGCAGGGGACAGGGGTACGAGCAGTACTTC

abundance: medium-sized
d_gene: NA
v_gene: TRBV6-4
j_gene: TRBJ2-2
CDR3aa: CASKEQGGDTGELFF
CDR3nt: TGTGCCAGCAAAGAACAGGGTGGGGACACCGGGGAGCTGTTTTTT

abundance: medium-sized
d_gene: TRBD1
v_gene: TRBV7-9
j_gene: TRBJ2-5
CDR3aa: CASSLQGQPQETQYF
CDR3nt: TGTGCCAGCAGCTTGCAGGGACAGCCACAAGAGACCCAGTACTTC

abundance: NA
d_gene: TRBD2
v_gene: TRBV18
j_gene: TRBJ2-3
CDR3aa: CASSPWGLAGGSTDTQYF
CDR3nt: TGTGCCAGCTCACCGTGGGGACTAGCGGGAGGGAGCACAGATACGCAGTATTTT

abundance: NA
d_gene: TRBD2
v_gene: TRBV20-1
j_gene: TRBJ2-5
CDR3aa: CSALAGGGGSETQYF
CDR3nt: TGCAGTGCTCTAGCGGGGGGGGGGGGTTCGGAGACCCAGTACTTC

abundance: NA
d_gene: TRBD2
v_gene: TRBV20-1
j_gene: TRBJ2-5
CDR3aa: CSARILAGRGETQYF
CDR3nt: TGCAGTGCTAGAATCCTAGCGGGGCGAGGGGAGACCCAGTACTTC

abundance: medium-sized
d_gene: NA
v_gene: TRBV27
j_gene: TRBJ2-2
CDR3aa: CASSFLTRNTGELFF
CDR3nt: TGTGCCAGCAGTTTTCTGACTCGAAACACCGGGGAGCTGTTTTTT

abundance: medium-sized
d_gene: TRBD2
v_gene: TRBV10-2
j_gene: TRBJ2-3
CDR3aa: CASSPTSGVDTQYF
CDR3nt: TGCGCCAGCAGCCCGACTAGCGGGGTCGATACGCAGTATTTT

abundance: few
d_gene: NA
v_gene: TRBV20-1
j_gene: TRBJ2-1
CDR3aa: CSARMGGLVYNEQFF
CDR3nt: TGCAGTGCTAGAATGGGGGGACTGGTATACAATGAGCAGTTCTTC

abundance: medium-sized
d_gene: NA
v_gene: TRBV15
j_gene: TRBJ1-2
CDR3aa: CATSREQNYGYTF
CDR3nt: TGTGCCACCAGCAGAGAACAGAACTATGGCTACACCTTC

abundance: medium-sized
d_gene: NA
v_gene: TRBV19
j_gene: TRBJ1-2
CDR3aa: CASSITQGGEGYTF
CDR3nt: TGTGCCAGTAGTATTACCCAGGGCGGAGAAGGCTACACCTTC

abundance: medium-sized
d_gene: NA
v_gene: TRBV19
j_gene: TRBJ2-1
CDR3aa: CASSIGTRGREQFF
CDR3nt: TGTGCCAGTAGTATTGGGACCCGGGGTCGTGAGCAGTTCTTC

abundance: medium-sized
d_gene: NA
v_gene: TRBV27
j_gene: TRBJ1-2
CDR3aa: CATGRGRHYGYTF
CDR3nt: TGTGCCACCGGGCGCGGTAGGCACTATGGCTACACCTTC

abundance: many
d_gene: NA
v_gene: TRBV7-9
j_gene: TRBJ1-2
CDR3aa: CASSFTSNYTF
CDR3nt: TGTGCCAGCAGCTTTACGTCGAACTACACCTTC

abundance: medium-sized
d_gene: TRBD1
v_gene: TRBV6-6
j_gene: TRBJ1-6
CDR3aa: CASSYIPQGAGNSPLHF
CDR3nt: TGTGCCAGCAGTTACATCCCACAGGGGGCCGGGAATTCACCCCTCCACTTT

abundance: many
d_gene: NA
v_gene: TRBV10-3
j_gene: TRBJ2-7
CDR3aa: CATRPLSLRSSYEQYF
CDR3nt: TGTGCCACCCGTCCCCTCAGCTTAAGGAGCTCCTACGAGCAGTACTTC

abundance: many
d_gene: NA
v_gene: TRBV7-9
j_gene: TRBJ2-6
CDR3aa: CASSPGTFSGANVLTF
CDR3nt: TGTGCCAGCAGCCCGGGGACGTTTTCTGGGGCCAACGTCCTGACTTTC

abundance: NA
d_gene: NA
v_gene: TRBV7-6
j_gene: TRBJ2-2
CDR3aa: CASSSGPWGGENTGELFF
CDR3nt: TGTGCCAGCAGCTCCGGGCCCTGGGGCGGGGAGAACACCGGGGAGCTGTTTTTT

abundance: medium-sized
d_gene: TRBD1
v_gene: TRBV5-4
j_gene: TRBJ2-2
CDR3aa: CASRLNGGQGTTGELFF
CDR3nt: TGTGCCAGCAGACTAAATGGGGGACAGGGTACGACCGGGGAGCTGTTTTTT